This T cell receptor beta chain was sequenced for a study of cytomegalovirus exposure and HLA in healthy donors. Both 60 Vbeta primers and 13 Jbeta primers went into the PCR. Sequencing was performed with immunoSEQ multiplex PCR; in TCRdb, only in-frame clones are kept and a portion is missing. This table has about 220,000 clones, over 65% appearing once. General observations from the study: According to the study, around 160 TCR beta chains were cytomegalovirus-associated. Available immune exposure information was restricted to CMV serostatus only. In a later analysis, V- and J-gene trimming of beta chains associated with a DCLRE1C missense variant, replicated independently.

CDR3 length: 15 residues. Germline CDR1 reads SQVTM; CDR2 reads ANQGSEA. V lost 5 bases to trimming and J lost 0 bases, with 13 bases between them. Concerning this clone: Its antigen is unknown.

When sampled, the donors appeared nominally healthy, though they likely had unrecorded immune exposures. The chain couples TRBV29-1 to TRBJ2-2; D perhaps matches TRBD2 (5 bases). Material: PBMCs. The source of this sequence is a man younger than 30 in good health and CMV-seronegative. The DNA of the CDR3 is TGCAGCGTTTCCCCGGCGGGTACGAACACCGGGGAGCTGTTTTTT. Its translation is CSVSPAGTNTGELFF.